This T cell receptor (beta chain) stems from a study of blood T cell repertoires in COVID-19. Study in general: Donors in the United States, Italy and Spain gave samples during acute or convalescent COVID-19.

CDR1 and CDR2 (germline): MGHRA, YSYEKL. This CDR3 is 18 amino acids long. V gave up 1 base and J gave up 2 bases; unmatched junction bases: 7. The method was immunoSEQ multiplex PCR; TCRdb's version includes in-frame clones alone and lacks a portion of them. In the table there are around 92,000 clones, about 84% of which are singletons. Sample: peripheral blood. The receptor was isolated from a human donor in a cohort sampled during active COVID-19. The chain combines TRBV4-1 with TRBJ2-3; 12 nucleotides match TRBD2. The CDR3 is CASSQGSTSGGHTDTQYF. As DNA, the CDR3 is TGCGCCAGCAGCCAAGGGTCGACTAGCGGGGGACACACAGATACGCAGTATTTT.